The entry that follows covers one TCR beta chain sequence. The germline gives CDR1 GTSNPN, CDR2 SVGIG (reference sequence). Deletions cut 2 bases from V and 0 bases from J, with 7 bases between. The CDR3 spans 13 residues. This sample stems from a study of blood T cell repertoires in COVID-19. Study-level background: Samples taken during acute and convalescent COVID-19 were collected in the United States, Italy and Spain.

In the source study's methods: Using reference gene primer amplification, nucleated cell counts were estimated. Produced via immunoSEQ multiplex PCR; TCRdb's table is partial and in-frame only. V and J calls and clone size are given by that table; D and trimming were obtained from the DNA. The table records about 97,000 clones, around nine tenths of them present only once. Source material: peripheral blood. This TCR came from a man in his 60s with acute or convalescent COVID-19. This sequence joins TRBV30 and TRBJ1-1, with D uncertain. This CDR3 reads CAWSTQMNTEAFF. The CDR3 DNA is TGTGCCTGGAGTACACAGATGAACACTGAAGCTTTCTTT. Full variable domain (outside the CDR3, taken from reference TRBV30 and TRBJ1-1): SQTIHQWPATLVQPVGSPLSLECTVEGTSNPNLYWYRQAAGRGLQLLFYSVGIGQISSEVPQNLSASRPQDRQFILSSKKLLLSDSGFYLCAWSTQMNTEAFFGQGTRLTVV.